This TCR beta chain was recovered during a study of cytomegalovirus exposure and HLA in healthy donors. At the level of the study: Both the roughly 120 validation repertoires and the approximately 640 first-cohort repertoires used the same platform, as reported by a later analysis. Study conclusions and caveats: First-cohort TCR clusters tended to co-occur in the roughly 130 validation repertoires, a later analysis found. Reported results showed that the classifier diagnosed cytomegalovirus status with high specificity and sensitivity. CMV antigen specificity of a few CMV-associated chains was confirmed in vitro.

Method: immunoSEQ multiplex PCR; TCRdb's copy keeps in-frame clones and lacks some. This table holds fewer than 120,000 clones, 70% to 90% found once. Germline V gene lookup returns CDR1 MNHEY and CDR2 SMNVEV (reference sequence). The CDR3 covers 13 residues. Trimming shortened V by 8 bases and J by 3 bases, and 11 bases separated the two germline ends. On this clone itself: Its specificity is not known.

The sequenced sample consisted of PBMCs. The receptor was isolated from a woman aged 25 to 45 in good health and CMV-seropositive. This chain joins TRBV27 and TRBJ1-5, with D perhaps matching TRBD1 (5 bases). The CDR3 region has the DNA TGTGCCAGCCGCGGGGCCCACAATCAGCCCCAGCATTTT. This translates into CASRGAHNQPQHF.